What follows are 2 T cell receptor beta chains derived from one specimen sequenced in a study of T cells in women clearing cervical HPV infection. Produced via immunoSEQ multiplex PCR; TCRdb's table is partial and in-frame only. Recorded for this sample: roughly 40,000 clones. The material sequenced was blood buffy coat. The receptor set was obtained from a woman aged 18 to 75 with a cervical HPV16 infection that either progressed to CIN3+ or cleared (not recorded which).

The DNA read from the CDR3 is TGTGCCAGTAGTATTGACAGGGGAGGCAATCAGCCC. It translates to CASSIDRGGNQP. The complete CDR3 protein is CASSIDRGGNQPQHF. The chain couples TRBV19 to TRBJ1-5; 8 nucleotides line up with TRBD1. The read terminates 3 residues ahead of where the CDR3 ends, so the germline J gene completes it. The CDR3 is made up of 15 amino acids. Unmatched junction bases numbered 3, after V lost 3 bases and J lost 2 bases. Germline V CDR1 and CDR2: LNHDA, SQIVND (reference sequence).

About this clone: The read ends 3 residues before the CDR3 terminus; that terminus is restored from the germline J gene. V usage is TRBV7-8 and J usage is TRBJ2-2, with TRBD2 matching over 8 bases. From germline, CDR1 is SGHVS and CDR2 FQNEAQ. The J segment lost 5 bases and the V segment lost 2 bases, leaving 4 bases of the junction unmatched. This CDR3 has 15 residues. The CDR3 reads CASSLHGRGTGELFF. CDR3 DNA, as far as it was read: TGTGCCAGCAGCTTACACGGGAGGGGAACCGGGGAG.